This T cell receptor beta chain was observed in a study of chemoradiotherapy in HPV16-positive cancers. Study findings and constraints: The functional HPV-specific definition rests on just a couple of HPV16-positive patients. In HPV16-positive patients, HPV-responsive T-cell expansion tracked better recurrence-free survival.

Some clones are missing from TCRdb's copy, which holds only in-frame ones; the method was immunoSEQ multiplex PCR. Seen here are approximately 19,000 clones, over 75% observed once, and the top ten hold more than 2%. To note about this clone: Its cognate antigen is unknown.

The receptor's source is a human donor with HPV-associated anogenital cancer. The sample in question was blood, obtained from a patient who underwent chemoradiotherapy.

In nucleotides, the CDR3 is TGTGCCAGCAGCACAACGGACGGATTCTCTGGGGCCAACGTCCTGACTTTC. Translating it yields CASSTTDGFSGANVLTF. V is TRBV5-6 and J is TRBJ2-6; D gene uncertain. V was clipped by 4 bases and J by 0 bases, with 14 bases between them. Germline V CDR1 and CDR2: SGHDT, YYEEEE. This CDR3 spans 17 amino acids.